This TCR beta chain stems from a study of T-cell memory formation after mild COVID-19. Overall study: Clusters of TCRs were largely donor specific. Study conclusions and caveats: The study detected some responding clones in pre-infection memory, suggesting cross-reactive memory joined.

Looked up from germline, CDR1 is MNHEY and CDR2 is SMNVEV (reference sequence). There are 18 residues in the CDR3. Trimming pared 8 bases from V and 0 bases from J, leaving 25 bases between. After 5'RACE with constant-segment primers, TCR alpha and TCR beta cDNA libraries carrying sample barcodes and UMIs were obtained. TCRdb fed the 5' RACE reads into MiXCR, producing one record per CDR3 protein. The sample shows about 540,000 distinct CDR3 sequences, around 21% of them seen only once. As concerns this clonotype: The antigen remains undetermined.

The specimen sequenced was PBMCs or a T cell subset sorted from them (not recorded which). This rearrangement joins TRBV27 to TRBJ1-1; tentative D call: TRBD1 (6 bases). This clonotype originated in an adult woman who had mild COVID-19 (a few samples of this study predate the infection). Cell type and time point are not known. The CDR3 region has the DNA TGTGCCAGCCGAAAGGCGGGACATCCTTTCCCGATGAACACTGAAGCTTTCTTT. Translation gives CASRKAGHPFPMNTEAFF.